The 31 T cell receptor beta chains given below trace back to one sample, sequenced in a study of neoadjuvant nivolumab and ipilimumab in lung cancer. Here immunoSEQ multiplex PCR was the method, and the copy in TCRdb shows in-frame clones only, minus some. The data hold fewer than 20,000 clones, with 76% observed a single time. Sequencing was performed on tumor tissue, taken after neoadjuvant nivolumab, alone or with ipilimumab, at or shortly before surgery. Source of these receptors: an adult with non-small cell lung cancer.

The V call is TRBV29-1, the J call TRBJ1-1, with TRBD1 as a possible D gene (6 bases). The V gene's germline CDR1 is SQVTM and CDR2 ANQGSEA. CDR3 size: 12 residues. V was clipped by 0 bases and J by 8 bases, with 10 bases between them. The CDR3 region has the DNA TGCAGCGTTGAAGATCCCGGGACAGAAGCTTTCTTT. Protein product: CSVEDPGTEAFF. The whole variable domain, remainder taken from reference TRBV29-1 and TRBJ1-1, is SAVISQKPSRDICQRGTSLTIQCQVDSQVTMMFWYRQQPGQSLTLIATANQGSEATYESGFVIDKFPISRPNLTFSTLTVSNMSPEDSSIYLCSVEDPGTEAFFGQGTRLTVV.

This rearrangement joins TRBV18 to TRBJ1-1; D remains unclear. V was shortened by 3 bases and J by 1 base, with 6 bases between the two germline ends. CDR3 length equals 13 residues. CDR1 and CDR2 from the germline V gene are KGHSH and LQKENI. The CDR3 coding sequence is TGTGCCAGCTCACCGGGAGGGAACACTGAAGCTTTCTTT. Its protein product is CASSPGGNTEAFF.

J is TRBJ2-2 and V is TRBV5-6; 8 bases fit TRBD1. The CDR3 sequence is 15 residues long. The ends lost 5 bases at V and 0 bases at J; junction bases unmatched: 3. CDR1 SGHDT and CDR2 YYEEEE come from the germline V gene. CDR3 coding DNA: TGTGCCAGCAGGTCGACAGGGGCGAACACCGGGGAGCTGTTTTTT. Its translation is CASRSTGANTGELFF.

The rearrangement links TRBV9 to TRBJ2-3; unclear D gene. Germline V gene lookup returns CDR1 SGDLS and CDR2 YYNGEE. The germline V and J ends were trimmed by 1 base and 5 bases, with 2 bases remaining between them. This CDR3 contains 11 residues. The CDR3 bases are TGTGCCAGCAGCGTACGAGATACGCAGTATTTT. Translating gives CASSVRDTQYF.

The rearrangement joins TRBV5-1 to TRBJ2-7, with TRBD1 matching 7 bases. The CDR3 runs 13 residues. The trim removed 5 bases at V and 3 bases at J, leaving 5 bases unmatched. CDR1 is SGHRS and CDR2 is YFSETQ in the germline V gene. DNA for the CDR3: TGCGCCAGCAGTCAAGACAGGGTCTACGAGCAGTACTTC. Its translation is CASSQDRVYEQYF.

The chain is built from TRBV7-2 and TRBJ1-1; unclear D gene. This CDR3 has 14 amino acids. The germline V gene encodes CDR1 SGHTA and CDR2 FQGNSA. V was cut by 0 bases and J by 0 bases, with 5 bases left in between. The CDR3 sequence: CASSLARVNTEAFF. The DNA of the CDR3 is TGTGCCAGCAGCTTAGCGAGGGTGAACACTGAAGCTTTCTTT.

Note on this clone: The junction departs from the called germline gene at one end, perhaps through a read error. The gene calls are TRBV7-2 and TRBJ2-3, with 7 nucleotides matching TRBD1. Germline CDR1 SGHTA, CDR2 FQGNSA. There are 13 residues in the CDR3. CDR3 in DNA: TGTGCCAGCACCTTAAACAGGGGAGCTACGCAGTATTTT. Protein product: CASTLNRGATQYF.

The chain joins TRBV4-2 to TRBJ2-1, with 9 bases aligning to TRBD2. CDR1 LGHNA and CDR2 YNFKEQ come from the germline V gene. Trimming removed 0 bases from V and 10 bases from J; junction bases left unmatched: 7. CDR3 length equals 15 residues. CDR3 sequence: CASSQEGGGALEQFF. The CDR3 DNA reads TGTGCCAGCAGCCAAGAGGGCGGGGGGGCCTTGGAGCAGTTCTTC.

Relative to its sample, this clone is medium-sized (0.01 to 0.1%). This chain uses TRBV14 with TRBJ1-1; no clear D gene. Germline assignment: CDR1 SGHDN and CDR2 FVKESK. V was pared by 9 bases and J by 3 bases, with 14 bases between. The CDR3 is 13 amino acids. As DNA, the CDR3 is TGTGCCAGTGCTTGGGGAGTGGACACTGAAGCTTTCTTT. Translation gives CASAWGVDTEAFF.

The count of this clone is one. The chain is built from TRBV5-6 and TRBJ2-4; possible D gene TRBD1, 5 bases. The CDR3 extends over 15 amino acids. Germline V gene lookup returns CDR1 SGHDT and CDR2 YYEEEE. V was pared by 4 bases and J by 1 base, with 12 bases between. CDR3 region: CASSEKGFAKNIQYF. Here the CDR3 DNA reads TGTGCCAGCAGCGAAAAGGGGTTCGCCAAAAACATTCAGTACTTC.

The V call is TRBV7-9, the J call TRBJ1-1; 11 nucleotides agree with TRBD1. This CDR3 contains 16 residues. The trim removed 3 bases at V and 4 bases at J, leaving 7 bases unmatched. CDR1 is SEHNR, CDR2 FQNEAQ, per germline (reference sequence). CDR3 coding DNA: TGTGCCAGCAGCTTGAGGACAGGGGGCCCAGGCACTGAAGCTTTCTTT. This translates into CASSLRTGGPGTEAFF.

The J gene is TRBJ1-3, the V gene TRBV5-6, with D perhaps matching TRBD1 (5 bases). Between the trimmed V and J ends, which lost 1 base and 4 bases, there was a span of 9 bases. This CDR3 is built from 14 residues. CDR1 is SGHDT, CDR2 YYEEEE, per germline. The CDR3 is CASSLWGAGNTIYF. CDR3 in DNA: TGTGCCAGCAGCTTGTGGGGCGCGGGAAACACCATATATTTT.

The V and J genes are TRBV15 and TRBJ1-2; 10 bases line up with TRBD1. After removal of 3 bases from V and 6 bases from J, the junction contained 1 base not matched to a gene. CDR1 is LNHNV, CDR2 YYDKDF, per germline (reference sequence). The CDR3 spans 13 residues. Written as DNA, the CDR3 is TGTGCCACCAGCAGGGGGACAGGGGATGGCTACACCTTC. Translation: CATSRGTGDGYTF.

The rearrangement uses TRBV25-1 and TRBJ1-4; D unclear. The CDR3 has 15 amino acids. Per germline, CDR1 MGHDK and CDR2 SYGVNS. Trimming took off 0 bases at V and 8 bases at J, with 13 bases between the two ends. CDR3 protein: CASSEYLARSEKLFF. The CDR3 nucleotides read TGTGCCAGCAGTGAATATCTGGCCAGGTCGGAAAAACTGTTTTTT.

This sequence joins TRBV11-2 and TRBJ1-2; TRBD1 is a possible D gene (5 bases). CDR3 length: 16 amino acids. The V gene's germline CDR1 is SGHAT and CDR2 FQNNGV. Trimming took off 5 bases at V and 4 bases at J, with 20 bases between the two ends. The CDR3 is CASSPTKSHTGYGYTF. Here the CDR3 DNA reads TGTGCCAGCAGCCCCACGAAATCCCACACAGGCTATGGCTACACCTTC.

The gene calls are TRBV11-3 and TRBJ2-2, with D possibly matching TRBD1 (6 bases). The CDR3 loop spans 17 amino acids. V lost 5 bases to trimming and J lost 0 bases, with 16 bases between them. The germline V gene has CDR1 SGHNT and CDR2 YENEEA. The CDR3 coding sequence is TGTGCCAGCAGCCCCCGCAGGGGTCCAACGAACACCGGGGAGCTGTTTTTT. The encoded protein is CASSPRRGPTNTGELFF. Full variable domain (outside the CDR3, taken from reference TRBV11-3 and TRBJ2-2): EAGVVQSPRYKIIEKKQPVAFWCNPISGHNTLYWYLQNLGQGPELLIRYENEEAVDDSQLPKDRFSAERLKGVDSTLKIQPAELGDSAVYLCASSPRRGPTNTGELFFGEGSRLTVL.

This chain connects TRBV7-3 to TRBJ2-7; D perhaps matches TRBD1 (6 bases). The germline CDR1 and CDR2 sequences are SGHTA and FQGTGA. V was shortened by 4 bases and J by 9 bases, with 22 bases between the two germline ends. The CDR3 is made up of 15 amino acids. The CDR3 DNA sequence: TGTGCCAGCAGCTCGACAGGAACCCAATTTCTCGGGCAGTACTTC. It is translated as CASSSTGTQFLGQYF.

This clone was seen a few times. The chain recombines TRBV5-4 with TRBJ1-1, with D unclear. V was shortened by 1 base and J by 3 bases, with 10 bases between the two germline ends. The CDR3 totals 14 residues. Germline V gene data show CDR1 as SGHNT and CDR2 as YYREEE (reference sequence). In DNA form, the CDR3 reads TGTGCCAGCAGCTTGTTCGGATGGGACACTGAAGCTTTCTTT. Amino acid sequence: CASSLFGWDTEAFF.

The rearrangement uses TRBV7-2 and TRBJ2-3, with D perhaps TRBD1 (7 bases). CDR1 and CDR2 (germline): SGHTA, FQGNSA. V lost 5 bases to trimming and J lost 2 bases, with 11 bases between them. This CDR3 is built from 14 residues. CDR3 sequence (DNA): TGTGCCAGCAGCGCGGGACAGTACACAGATACGCAGTATTTT. As protein: CASSAGQYTDTQYF.

The CDR3, as DNA: TGTGCCAGCAGTTCAGCGACAGGGGGCACTGAAGCTTTCTTT. This sequence encodes CASSSATGGTEAFF. The genes are TRBV6-1 and TRBJ1-1; the match to TRBD1 covers 9 bases. Looked up from germline, CDR1 is MNHNS and CDR2 is SASEGT. The V segment lost 5 bases and the J segment 4 bases; nucleotides outside the gene matches: 5. The CDR3 loop spans 14 amino acids.

The chain has TRBV5-1 and TRBJ1-2; D is ambiguous. Trimming removed 7 bases from V and 8 bases from J, with 12 bases in between. Looked up from germline, CDR1 is SGHRS and CDR2 is YFSETQ. The CDR3 totals 11 residues. CDR3 sequence (DNA): TGCGCCAGCGGACCAGTGAGAGGCTACACCTTC. Translated, it gives CASGPVRGYTF.

This clone showed up just a few times. This chain joins TRBV18 and TRBJ1-2; D remains unclear. The CDR3 has 15 amino acids. The V and J ends lost 2 bases and 2 bases respectively, with 12 bases between them. In germline, CDR1 is KGHSH, CDR2 LQKENI. CDR3 DNA sequence: TGTGCCAGCTCACCAGGTGTAGGGTCCAACTATGGCTACACCTTC. It encodes CASSPGVGSNYGYTF.

V gene TRBV5-1 combines with J gene TRBJ2-3; a possible D gene is TRBD2 (7 bases). Trimming shortened V by 1 base and J by 4 bases, and 10 bases separated the two germline ends. Germline V gene data show CDR1 as SGHRS and CDR2 as YFSETQ. The length of the CDR3 is 14 residues. The CDR3 is CASSLTGRADTQYF. CDR3 DNA sequence: TGCGCCAGCAGCTTGACAGGGAGGGCAGATACGCAGTATTTT.

The chain links TRBV9 to TRBJ2-7; D is perhaps TRBD1 or TRBD2 (5 bases each). Germline V lookup: CDR1 SGDLS, CDR2 YYNGEE. CDR3 length equals 14 residues. V was shortened by 3 bases and J by 4 bases, with 14 bases between the two germline ends. This CDR3 is CASSARDGPYEQYF. The CDR3 region has the DNA TGTGCCAGCAGCGCTCGGGACGGACCTTACGAGCAGTACTTC.

The chain is built from TRBV9 and TRBJ1-5; D is unresolved. Trimming removed 0 bases from V and 0 bases from J, with 7 bases in between. CDR1 and CDR2 from the germline V gene are SGDLS and YYNGEE. This CDR3 comprises 15 residues. The CDR3 here is CASSVDAYSNQPQHF. Written as DNA, the CDR3 is TGTGCCAGCAGCGTAGATGCCTATAGCAATCAGCCCCAGCATTTT.

This clone was found a few times. V and J are TRBV7-9 and TRBJ2-7, with D possibly TRBD1 on 5 matching bases. Germline values: CDR1 SEHNR, CDR2 FQNEAQ (reference sequence). The CDR3 covers 12 residues. The CDR3 reads CASSLGLPDTEV. DNA for the CDR3: TGTGCCAGCAGCTTAGGGCTGCCGGACACAGAAGTA.

V usage is TRBV5-1 and J usage is TRBJ1-2; 12 bases fit TRBD1. This CDR3 is built from 17 residues. CDR1 SGHRS and CDR2 YFSETQ come from the germline V gene. The trim removed 3 bases at V and 4 bases at J, leaving 10 bases unmatched. The CDR3 protein is CASSSLRDRGQSYGYTF. CDR3 nucleotides: TGCGCCAGCAGCTCGTTACGGGACAGGGGGCAAAGCTATGGCTACACCTTC.

The V gene is TRBV7-3, the J gene TRBJ2-1; 10 bases fit TRBD2. The V segment lost 5 bases and the J segment 8 bases; nucleotides outside the gene matches: 9. From germline, CDR1 is SGHTA and CDR2 FQGTGA. The CDR3 runs 15 residues. The CDR3 region has the DNA TGTGCCAGCAGCCTCAGCGGGGGGGCGTCCCATGAGCAGTTCTTC. Protein: CASSLSGGASHEQFF.

The V call is TRBV5-6, the J call TRBJ1-2; D is uncertain. V dropped 5 bases and J dropped 0 bases, with 17 bases sitting between them. The CDR3 has 16 amino acids. CDR1 SGHDT and CDR2 YYEEEE come from the germline V gene. CDR3 residues: CASRSKSLPSNYGYTF. DNA of the CDR3: TGTGCCAGCAGGTCCAAGTCATTGCCATCTAACTATGGCTACACCTTC.

The chain has TRBV6-1 and TRBJ1-6, with 8 bases aligning to TRBD1. J was trimmed by 7 bases and V by 10 bases; bases with no gene match: 6. The CDR3 runs to 13 residues. Germline lookup yields CDR1 MNHNS and CDR2 SASEGT. The CDR3: CAIQGAGNSPLHF. For the CDR3, the DNA is TGTGCCATTCAGGGGGCAGGAAATTCACCCCTCCACTTT.

This clone was recorded once. This chain links TRBV19 with TRBJ1-2; 8 bases line up with TRBD1. Germline V lookup: CDR1 LNHDA, CDR2 SQIVND (reference sequence). J was trimmed by 8 bases and V by 4 bases; bases with no gene match: 12. The CDR3 length is 15 residues. The chain's CDR3 is CASSTGGAKGEGYTF. DNA for the CDR3: TGTGCCAGTAGTACAGGGGGCGCAAAGGGAGAGGGCTACACCTTC.